Presented here are 29 T cell receptor beta chains from one specimen sequenced in a study of T cell responses to AZD1222 COVID-19 vaccine (TCRdb year 2021). What the time point label conveys for this sample: baseline before first vaccination. Library preparation was by the immunoSEQ multiplex PCR assay. TCRdb took this table from immuneACCESS and kept in-frame rearrangements with V and J called. Such tables lack part of the clones; where checked against another copy, unresolved V genes explain under half of the gap, and the rest is unexplained. The sample records 150,000 to 200,000 clones, roughly 91% of which are singletons. 0.99% of the sample belongs to the ten largest clones. The specimen comprised peripheral blood, sampled on day 0 of AZD1222 vaccination. The receptors derive from an adult in good health.

The V gene is TRBV4-2, the J gene TRBJ2-1; 13 bases are a match to TRBD2. V dropped 1 base and J dropped 0; count of bases not matched to a gene: 12. CDR1 and CDR2 from the germline V gene are LGHNA and YNFKEQ. The CDR3 sequence is 21 residues long. CDR3 coding DNA: TGTGCCAGCAGCCAAGGAGGCGGGACTAGCGGGGCCCGGCGCTCCTACAATGAGCAGTTCTTC. This translates into CASSQGGGTSGARRSYNEQFF.

This clone appeared a single time. The V call is TRBV6-1, the J call TRBJ2-7; D perhaps matches TRBD1 (6 bases). Trimming took 1 base from V and 4 from J, leaving 17 bases between them. The CDR3 spans 16 residues. The V gene's germline CDR1 is MNHNS and CDR2 SASEGT. CDR3 coding DNA: TGTGCCAGCAGTGAAGACCTCCAGGGGAGAGGTTACGAGCAGTACTTC. Translation gives CASSEDLQGRGYEQYF.

V gene TRBV6-5 combines with J gene TRBJ2-2, with D tentatively TRBD2 (7 bases). In germline, CDR1 is MNHEY, CDR2 SVGAGI. CDR3 length: 15 amino acids. V lost 6 bases and J lost 7, with 18 bases in between. As DNA, the CDR3 is TGTGCCAGCAGCGACACCGGGGGGCGTCTCGGGGAGCTGTTTTTT. Residues: CASSDTGGRLGELFF.

The genes are TRBV6-6 and TRBJ2-5; D ambiguous. Trimming took 0 bases from V and 1 from J, leaving 6 bases between them. This CDR3 is built from 14 residues. The germline V gene encodes CDR1 MNHNY and CDR2 SVGAGI (reference sequence). The CDR3 is CASSYSPFQETQYF. As DNA, the CDR3 is TGTGCCAGCAGTTACTCTCCGTTCCAAGAGACCCAGTACTTC.

The chain has TRBV14 and TRBJ2-2; 8 bases agree with TRBD1. Germline assignment: CDR1 SGHDN and CDR2 FVKESK. Losses at the gene ends were 0 bases for V and 7 bases for J; bases not matched to a gene: 10. The CDR3 sequence is 17 residues long. CDR3 sequence: CASSQDSGGLIGGELFF. CDR3 sequence (DNA): TGTGCCAGCAGCCAAGATTCAGGGGGCCTAATCGGCGGGGAGCTGTTTTTT.

The chain is built from TRBV3-1 (or the pseudogene TRBV3-2) and TRBJ2-7; perhaps TRBD2 as D (6 bases). The CDR3 length is 15 residues. Germline V gene data show CDR1 as LGHDT and CDR2 as YNNKEL (reference sequence). Trimming shortened V by 3 bases and J by 3 bases, and 15 bases separated the two germline ends. This CDR3 reads CASSQGPGLSYEQYF. The CDR3 bases are TGTGCCAGCAGCCAGGGACCGGGACTCAGCTACGAGCAGTACTTC.

This chain connects TRBV5-4 to TRBJ1-4, with D possibly being TRBD1 (6 bases). Trimming removed 0 bases at V and 7 bases at J, with 13 bases between. The length of the CDR3 is 15 residues. CDR1 and CDR2 (germline): SGHNT, YYREEE (reference sequence). For the CDR3, the DNA is TGTGCCAGCAGCTTGGGGACAGTGGCGGTTGAAAAACTGTTTTTT. Amino acids: CASSLGTVAVEKLFF.

The CDR3 here is CASRDLPLDTQYF. The CDR3 nucleotides are TGTGCCAGTAGAGACCTACCCTTGGATACGCAGTATTTT. The V gene is TRBV19, the J gene TRBJ2-3, with D unresolved. The CDR3 loop spans 13 amino acids. Germline assignment: CDR1 LNHDA and CDR2 SQIVND (reference sequence). V shed 6 bases and J shed 6 bases, with 13 bases lying between them. Variable domain in full (rest from reference TRBV19 and TRBJ2-3): DGGITQSPKYLFRKEGQNVTLSCEQNLNHDAMYWYRQDPGQGLRLIYYSQIVNDFQKGDIAEGYSVSREKKESFPLTVTSAQKNPTAFYLCASRDLPLDTQYFGPGTRLTVL.

Worth noting for this clone: A much larger clone differs by one base, so this may be a read error. This chain links TRBV2 with TRBJ2-5, with TRBD2 as a possible D gene (5 bases). CDR3 length equals 13 residues. The germline V gene has CDR1 SNHLY and CDR2 FYNNEI. Trimming took off 4 bases at V and 9 bases at J, with 15 bases between the two ends. The CDR3 DNA is TGTGCCAGCAGTGGAGGGAACACCCAGGCCCAGTACTTC. This encodes CASSGGNTQAQYF. Looking up the rest from reference TRBV2 and TRBJ2-5 gives the full variable domain: EPEVTQTPSHQVTQMGQEVILRCVPISNHLYFYWYRQILGQKVEFLVSFYNNEISEKSEIFDDQFSVERPDGSNFTLKIRSTKLEDSAMYFCASSGGNTQAQYFGPGTRLLVL.

The V gene is TRBV5-6, the J gene TRBJ1-1; the D is unclear. V was clipped by 0 bases and J by 7 bases, with 7 bases between them. This CDR3 comprises 12 residues. CDR1 and CDR2 (germline): SGHDT, YYEEEE. The CDR3 DNA reads TGTGCCAGCAGCTTGGCCCCTCATGAAGCTTTCTTT. Amino acid sequence: CASSLAPHEAFF.

J is TRBJ1-6 and V is TRBV6-5; maybe TRBD1 (5 bases). V was pared by 6 bases and J by 10 bases, with 13 bases between. CDR3 length: 13 amino acids. The V gene's germline CDR1 is MNHEY and CDR2 SVGAGI. The CDR3 region is CASRTGRDSPLHF. Here the CDR3 DNA reads TGTGCCAGCAGGACGGGGAGGGACTCACCCCTCCACTTT.

This clone was picked up one time. The chain has TRBV28 and TRBJ2-2; tentatively, D is TRBD1 (6 bases). Per the germline V gene, CDR1 is MDHEN and CDR2 is SYDVKM. V was pared by 11 bases and J by 6 bases, with 13 bases between. This CDR3 spans 12 amino acids. CDR3 residues: CAAHRAAGELFF. In nucleotides, the CDR3 is TGTGCCGCGCACAGGGCTGCCGGGGAGCTGTTTTTT.

The rearrangement joins TRBV19 to TRBJ2-7, with D perhaps TRBD1 (6 bases). This CDR3 region has 15 residues. V was clipped by 3 bases and J by 6 bases, with 18 bases between them. CDR1 LNHDA and CDR2 SQIVND come from the germline V gene (reference sequence). This CDR3 is CASSMGTRTSLEQYF. The CDR3 DNA reads TGTGCCAGTAGTATGGGGACACGGACTTCCCTCGAGCAGTACTTC.

V is TRBV19 and J is TRBJ2-7, with D unclear. CDR3 size: 17 residues. Per the germline V gene, CDR1 is LNHDA and CDR2 is SQIVND (reference sequence). Trimming left V 1 base short and J 2 bases short, with 18 bases between. The CDR3 protein is CASSIGPSETPTYEQYF. The CDR3 DNA follows: TGTGCCAGTAGTATAGGTCCGTCGGAGACTCCGACCTACGAGCAGTACTTC. The entire variable domain, with the rest obtained from reference TRBV19 and TRBJ2-7, is as follows: DGGITQSPKYLFRKEGQNVTLSCEQNLNHDAMYWYRQDPGQGLRLIYYSQIVNDFQKGDIAEGYSVSREKKESFPLTVTSAQKNPTAFYLCASSIGPSETPTYEQYFGPGTRLTVT.

This chain uses TRBV28 with TRBJ2-3; D not resolved. CDR3 length: 16 amino acids. Germline loops: CDR1 MDHEN, CDR2 SYDVKM. V was trimmed by 7 bases and J by 2 bases, leaving 19 bases between them. In DNA, the CDR3 is TGTGCCAGCACCCTCTCGATGGACCACCACACAGATACGCAGTATTTT. This gives the protein CASTLSMDHHTDTQYF.

The rearrangement uses TRBV6-5 and TRBJ1-4, with D hard to call. This CDR3 spans 14 amino acids. V shed 7 bases and J shed 0 bases, with 9 bases lying between them. Germline loops: CDR1 MNHEY, CDR2 SVGAGI. This CDR3 is CASNHGTTNEKLFF. The CDR3 bases are TGTGCCAGCAACCACGGGACAACTAATGAAAAACTGTTTTTT.

The rearrangement joins TRBV10-3 to TRBJ1-1; weak D call: TRBD1 (5 bases). Germline CDR1 is ENHRY and CDR2 is SYGVKD. V was cut by 7 bases and J by 5 bases, with 17 bases left in between. CDR3 length: 14 amino acids. The CDR3 DNA reads as TGTGCCATCAAAGAAACGCAGGGCGGGACTGAAGCTTTCTTT. It translates to CAIKETQGGTEAFF.

The chain couples TRBV3-1 (or the pseudogene TRBV3-2) to TRBJ2-1; 10 bases map to TRBD2. Germline CDR1 is LGHDT and CDR2 is YNNKEL (reference sequence). The CDR3 extends over 17 amino acids. V lost 4 bases and J lost 0; bases outside the gene matches: 6. The CDR3 DNA reads TGTGCCAGCAGCCGCCGGACTAGCGGCAGCTCCTACAATGAGCAGTTCTTC. As protein: CASSRRTSGSSYNEQFF.

On this clone itself: This same CDR3 is encoded by further DNA sequences in the sample. This chain joins TRBV4-3 and TRBJ2-3; 12 nucleotides agree with TRBD2. Trimming at V came to 0 bases and at J to 3 bases, leaving 1 base not matched to a gene. The CDR3 is made up of 16 amino acids. The germline CDR1 and CDR2 sequences are LGHNA and YSLEER. The CDR3 sequence is CASSQDLAGGTDTQYF. As DNA, the CDR3 is TGCGCCAGCAGCCAAGATCTAGCGGGGGGGACAGATACGCAGTATTTT.

The chain uses TRBV7-9 and TRBJ1-2; 9 nucleotides align to TRBD1. CDR3 size: 17 residues. V gave up 0 bases and J gave up 4 bases; unmatched junction bases: 9. Germline values: CDR1 SEHNR, CDR2 FQNEAQ (reference sequence). CDR3 loop: CASSLAARTGDGYGYTF. The CDR3 DNA is TGTGCCAGCAGCTTAGCGGCGAGGACAGGGGACGGCTATGGCTACACCTTC.

V usage is TRBV7-9 and J usage is TRBJ2-1, with TRBD2 as a possible D gene (6 bases). Germline lookup yields CDR1 SEHNR and CDR2 FQNEAQ (reference sequence). CDR3 length: 17 residues. V lost 4 bases and J 2 bases, leaving 18 bases between the germline ends. The CDR3 nucleotides read TGTGCCAGCAGCTCCTCTCTCGGGACTCCTCCCTACAATGAGCAGTTCTTC. It encodes CASSSSLGTPPYNEQFF.

The V gene is TRBV6-1, the J gene TRBJ2-1; TRBD2 aligns across 10 bases. CDR3 length: 17 residues. Germline assignment: CDR1 MNHNS and CDR2 SASEGT. J gave up 4 bases and V 4 bases, and 10 bases lay outside the gene matches. CDR3 residues: CASSGSTSGTGYNEQFF. The CDR3 nucleotides are TGTGCCAGCAGTGGAAGTACTAGCGGGACAGGATACAATGAGCAGTTCTTC.

This CDR3 reads CASGARGRVYEQYF. The CDR3 region has the DNA TGTGCCAGCGGGGCGCGCGGGAGGGTCTACGAGCAGTACTTC. The chain has TRBV2 and TRBJ2-7, with 9 bases lining up with TRBD2. The CDR3 has 14 residues. Trimming cost V 8 bases and J 3 bases; bases outside gene matches: 8. CDR1 and CDR2 from the germline V gene are SNHLY and FYNNEI. Together with reference TRBV2 and TRBJ2-7, the CDR3 gives the full variable domain: EPEVTQTPSHQVTQMGQEVILRCVPISNHLYFYWYRQILGQKVEFLVSFYNNEISEKSEIFDDQFSVERPDGSNFTLKIRSTKLEDSAMYFCASGARGRVYEQYFGPGTRLTVT.

V and J are TRBV5-1 and TRBJ2-1; TRBD2 agrees at 8 bases. V was clipped by 0 bases and J by 0 bases; unmatched bases: 8. The germline CDR1 and CDR2 sequences are SGHRS and YFSETQ. The CDR3 totals 18 residues. This CDR3 is CASSLGGGPLSSYNEQFF. The CDR3 DNA reads as TGCGCCAGCAGCTTGGGCGGGGGGCCACTGAGCTCCTACAATGAGCAGTTCTTC.

The V call is TRBV6-5, the J call TRBJ1-1, with TRBD1 matching 8 bases. The trim removed 5 bases at V and 5 bases at J, leaving 7 bases unmatched. This CDR3 has 14 residues. Germline V lookup: CDR1 MNHEY, CDR2 SVGAGI. CDR3: CASSPGQGWTEAFF. Written as DNA, the CDR3 is TGTGCCAGCAGTCCCGGACAGGGATGGACTGAAGCTTTCTTT.

This clone was seen a few times. The genes are TRBV28 and TRBJ1-5; no clear D gene. The CDR3 covers 13 residues. Between the trimmed V and J ends, which lost 3 bases and 6 bases, there was a span of 9 bases. The germline gives CDR1 MDHEN, CDR2 SYDVKM. CDR3 nucleotides: TGTGCCAGCAGTTTTGATCTCGGTCAGCCCCAGCATTTT. It specifies CASSFDLGQPQHF.

The genes are TRBV7-8 and TRBJ1-4, with D perhaps matching TRBD1 (5 bases). Germline values: CDR1 SGHVS, CDR2 FQNEAQ. The CDR3 length is 15 residues. The V gene lost 4 bases and the J gene lost 10 bases, with 19 bases spanning the gap. The CDR3 nucleotides are TGTGCCAGCAGCTCAACCCGGGACCCTGTGCGAAAACTGTTTTTT. Its protein product is CASSSTRDPVRKLFF.

The J gene is TRBJ2-7, the V gene TRBV14, with 10 bases matching TRBD1. Per the germline V gene, CDR1 is SGHDN and CDR2 is FVKESK. This CDR3 region has 20 residues. The junction had 19 bases not matched to a gene; V was cut back by 2 bases and J by 3 bases. As DNA, the CDR3 is TGTGCCAGCAGCCAAAACGGGACAGGGGTGACGATTCTGCCTCTCTACGAGCAGTACTTC. Residues: CASSQNGTGVTILPLYEQYF.

V is TRBV21-1 and J is TRBJ1-2; the table names TRBD1, a call not compared with the DNA. TRBV21-1 is deemed a pseudogene. CDR3 length: 14 residues. The CDR3 sequence: CASTRQGAKPGYTF. The DNA of the CDR3 is TGTGCCAGCACCCGACAGGGGGCCAAACCTGGCTACACCTTC.